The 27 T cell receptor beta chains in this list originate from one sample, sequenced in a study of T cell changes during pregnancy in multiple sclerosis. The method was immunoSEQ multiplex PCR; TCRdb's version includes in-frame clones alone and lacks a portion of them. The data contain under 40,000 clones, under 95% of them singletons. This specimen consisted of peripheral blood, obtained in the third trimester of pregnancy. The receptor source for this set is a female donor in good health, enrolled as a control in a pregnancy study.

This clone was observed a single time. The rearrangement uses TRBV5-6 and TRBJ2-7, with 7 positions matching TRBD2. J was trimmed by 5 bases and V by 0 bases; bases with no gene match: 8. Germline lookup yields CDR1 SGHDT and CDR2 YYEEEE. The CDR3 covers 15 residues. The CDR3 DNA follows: TGTGCCAGCAGCTTGGCAGAAGGGAGGGCCCACGAGCAGTACTTC. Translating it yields CASSLAEGRAHEQYF.

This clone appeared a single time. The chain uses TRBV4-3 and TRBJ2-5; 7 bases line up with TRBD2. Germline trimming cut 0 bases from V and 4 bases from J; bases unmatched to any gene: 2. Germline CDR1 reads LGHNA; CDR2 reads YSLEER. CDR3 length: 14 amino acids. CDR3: CASSQEWGGETQYF. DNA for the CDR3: TGCGCCAGCAGCCAAGAGTGGGGGGGAGAGACCCAGTACTTC.

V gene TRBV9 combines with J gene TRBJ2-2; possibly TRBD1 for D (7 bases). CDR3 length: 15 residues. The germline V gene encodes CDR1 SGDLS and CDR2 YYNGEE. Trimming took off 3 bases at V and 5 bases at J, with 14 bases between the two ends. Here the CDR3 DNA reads TGTGCCAGCAGCGCCATGACAGGGAGGACCGGGGAGCTGTTTTTT. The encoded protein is CASSAMTGRTGELFF. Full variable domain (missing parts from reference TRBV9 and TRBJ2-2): DSGVTQTPKHLITATGQRVTLRCSPRSGDLSVYWYQQSLDQGLQFLIQYYNGEERAKGNILERFSAQQFPDLHSELNLSSLELGDSALYFCASSAMTGRTGELFFGEGSRLTVL.

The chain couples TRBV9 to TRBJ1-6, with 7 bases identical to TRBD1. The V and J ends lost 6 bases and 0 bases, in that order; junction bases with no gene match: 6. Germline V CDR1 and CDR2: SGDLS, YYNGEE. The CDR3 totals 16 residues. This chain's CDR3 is CASTRGQSSYNSPLHF. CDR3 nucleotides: TGTGCCAGCACTAGGGGACAGAGCTCCTATAATTCACCCCTCCACTTT.

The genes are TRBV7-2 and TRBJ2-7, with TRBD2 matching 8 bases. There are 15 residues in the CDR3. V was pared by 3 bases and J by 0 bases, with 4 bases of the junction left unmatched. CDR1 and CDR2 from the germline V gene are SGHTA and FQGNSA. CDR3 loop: CASSFQRGHSYEQYF. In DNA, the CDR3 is TGTGCCAGCAGCTTCCAGCGGGGGCACTCCTACGAGCAGTACTTC.

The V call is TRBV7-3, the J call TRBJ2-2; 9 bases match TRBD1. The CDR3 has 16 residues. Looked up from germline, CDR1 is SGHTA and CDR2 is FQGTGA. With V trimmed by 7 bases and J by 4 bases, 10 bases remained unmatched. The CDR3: CASNLKGQGSTGELFF. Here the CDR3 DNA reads TGTGCCAGCAACCTGAAGGGACAGGGCAGCACCGGGGAGCTGTTTTTT.

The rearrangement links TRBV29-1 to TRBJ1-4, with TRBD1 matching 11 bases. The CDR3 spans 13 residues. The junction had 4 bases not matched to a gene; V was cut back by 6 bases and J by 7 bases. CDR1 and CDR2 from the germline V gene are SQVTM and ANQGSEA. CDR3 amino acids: CSVGGTGGEKLFF. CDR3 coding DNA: TGCAGCGTGGGGGGGACAGGGGGTGAAAAACTGTTTTTT.

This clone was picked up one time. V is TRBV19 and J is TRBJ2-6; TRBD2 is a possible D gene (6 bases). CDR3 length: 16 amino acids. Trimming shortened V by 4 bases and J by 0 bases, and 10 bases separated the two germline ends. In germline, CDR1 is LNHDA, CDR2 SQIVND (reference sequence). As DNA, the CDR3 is TGTGCCAGTAGTACCCGGGACTTCTCTGGGGCCAACGTCCTGACTTTC. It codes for CASSTRDFSGANVLTF.

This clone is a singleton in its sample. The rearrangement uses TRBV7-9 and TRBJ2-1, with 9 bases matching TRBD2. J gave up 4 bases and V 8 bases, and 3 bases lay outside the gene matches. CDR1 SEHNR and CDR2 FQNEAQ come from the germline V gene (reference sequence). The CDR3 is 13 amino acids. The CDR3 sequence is CASGSGSYNEQFF. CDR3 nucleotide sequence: TGTGCCAGCGGTAGCGGGAGTTACAATGAGCAGTTCTTC.

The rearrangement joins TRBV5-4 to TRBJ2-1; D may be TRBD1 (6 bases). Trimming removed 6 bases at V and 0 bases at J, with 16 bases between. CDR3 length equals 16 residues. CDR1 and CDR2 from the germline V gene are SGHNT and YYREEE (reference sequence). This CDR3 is CASNLFGRGSYNEQFF. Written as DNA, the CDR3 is TGTGCCAGCAACCTATTTGGCAGGGGCTCCTACAATGAGCAGTTCTTC.

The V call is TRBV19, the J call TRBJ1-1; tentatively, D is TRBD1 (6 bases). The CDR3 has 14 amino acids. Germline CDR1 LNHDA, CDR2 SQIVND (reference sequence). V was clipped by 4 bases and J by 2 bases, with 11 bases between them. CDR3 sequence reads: CASSTRQVNTEAFF. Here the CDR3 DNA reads TGTGCCAGTAGTACCCGACAGGTTAACACTGAAGCTTTCTTT.

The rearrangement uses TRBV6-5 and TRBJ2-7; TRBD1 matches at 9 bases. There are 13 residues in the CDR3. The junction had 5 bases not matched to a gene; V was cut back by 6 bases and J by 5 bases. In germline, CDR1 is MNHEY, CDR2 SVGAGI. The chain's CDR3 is CASRLTGGNEQYF. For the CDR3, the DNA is TGTGCCAGCAGACTGACAGGGGGGAACGAGCAGTACTTC.

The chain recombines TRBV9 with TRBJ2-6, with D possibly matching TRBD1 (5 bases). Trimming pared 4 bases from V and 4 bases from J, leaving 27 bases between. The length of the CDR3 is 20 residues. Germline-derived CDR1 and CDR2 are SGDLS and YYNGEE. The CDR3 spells CASSPMYSQPGLPGANVLTF. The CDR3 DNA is TGTGCCAGCAGCCCCATGTATTCCCAACCAGGGCTACCCGGGGCCAACGTCCTGACTTTC.

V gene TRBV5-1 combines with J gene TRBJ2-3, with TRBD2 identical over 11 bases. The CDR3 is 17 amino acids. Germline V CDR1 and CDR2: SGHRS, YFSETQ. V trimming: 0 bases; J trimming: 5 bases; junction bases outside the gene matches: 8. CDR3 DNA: TGCGCCAGCAGCTTGGCGGTAGCGGGGGGGCCGAGAGATACGCAGTATTTT. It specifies CASSLAVAGGPRDTQYF.

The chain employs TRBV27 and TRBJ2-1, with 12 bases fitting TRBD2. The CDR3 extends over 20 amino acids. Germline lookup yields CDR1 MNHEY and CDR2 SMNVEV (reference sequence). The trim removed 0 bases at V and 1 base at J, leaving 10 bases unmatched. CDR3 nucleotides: TGTGCCAGCAGTTTATCCCTGACTAGCGGGAGACGTTTTTCCTACAATGAGCAGTTCTTC. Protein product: CASSLSLTSGRRFSYNEQFF.

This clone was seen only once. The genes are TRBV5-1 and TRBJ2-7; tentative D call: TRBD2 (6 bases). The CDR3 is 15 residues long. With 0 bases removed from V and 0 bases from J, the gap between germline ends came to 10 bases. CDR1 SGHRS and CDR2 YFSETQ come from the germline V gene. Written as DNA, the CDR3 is TGCGCCAGCAGCTTGGCACGGGGGAGCTCCTACGAGCAGTACTTC. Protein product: CASSLARGSSYEQYF.

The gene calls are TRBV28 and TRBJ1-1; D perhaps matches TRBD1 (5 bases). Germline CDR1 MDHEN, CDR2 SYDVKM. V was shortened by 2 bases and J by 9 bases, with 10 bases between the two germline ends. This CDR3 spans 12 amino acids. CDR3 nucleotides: TGTGCCAGCAGTTTAAGTTCAGGGCAAGCTTTCTTT. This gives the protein CASSLSSGQAFF.

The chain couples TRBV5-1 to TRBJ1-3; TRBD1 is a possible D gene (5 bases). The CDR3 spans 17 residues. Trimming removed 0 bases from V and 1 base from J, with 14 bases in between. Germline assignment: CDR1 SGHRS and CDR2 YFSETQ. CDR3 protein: CASSLGQGRPSGNTIYF. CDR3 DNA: TGCGCCAGCAGCTTGGGTCAGGGAAGGCCTTCTGGAAACACCATATATTTT. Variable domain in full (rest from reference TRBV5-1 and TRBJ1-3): KAGVTQTPRYLIKTRGQQVTLSCSPISGHRSVSWYQQTPGQGLQFLFEYFSETQRNKGNFPGRFSGRQFSNSRSEMNVSTLELGDSALYLCASSLGQGRPSGNTIYFGEGSWLTVV.

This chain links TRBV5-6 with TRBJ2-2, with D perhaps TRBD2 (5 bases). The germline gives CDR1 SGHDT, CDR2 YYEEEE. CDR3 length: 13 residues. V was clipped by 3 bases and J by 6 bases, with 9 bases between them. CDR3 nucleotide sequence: TGTGCCAGCAGCTATGGCGGGTCCGGGGAGCTGTTTTTT. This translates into CASSYGGSGELFF.

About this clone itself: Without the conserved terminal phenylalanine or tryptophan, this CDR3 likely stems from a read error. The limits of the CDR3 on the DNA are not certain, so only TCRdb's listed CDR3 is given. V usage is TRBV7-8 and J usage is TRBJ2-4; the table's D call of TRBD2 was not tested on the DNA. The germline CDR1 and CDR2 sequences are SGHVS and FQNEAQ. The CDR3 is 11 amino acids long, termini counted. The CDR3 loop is CASSSGLAVHL.

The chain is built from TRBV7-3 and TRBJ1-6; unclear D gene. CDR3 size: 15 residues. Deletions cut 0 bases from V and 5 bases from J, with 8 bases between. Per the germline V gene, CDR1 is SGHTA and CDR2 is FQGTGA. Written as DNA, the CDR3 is TGTGCCAGCAGCTTAACTTCCAGAAATAATTCACCCCTCCACTTT. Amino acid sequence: CASSLTSRNNSPLHF.

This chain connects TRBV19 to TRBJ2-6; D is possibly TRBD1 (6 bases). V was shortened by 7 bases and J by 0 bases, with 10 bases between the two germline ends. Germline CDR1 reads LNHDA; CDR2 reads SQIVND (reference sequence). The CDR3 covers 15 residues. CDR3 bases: TGTGCCAGTAATACAGGGTCCTCTGGGGCCAACGTCCTGACTTTC. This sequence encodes CASNTGSSGANVLTF.

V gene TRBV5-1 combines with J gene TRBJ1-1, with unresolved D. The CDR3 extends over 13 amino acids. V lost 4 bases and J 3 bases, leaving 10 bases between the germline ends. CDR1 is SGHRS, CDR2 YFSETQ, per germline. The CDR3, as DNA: TGCGCCAGCAGCCCCGGAGGGCACACTGAAGCTTTCTTT. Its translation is CASSPGGHTEAFF.

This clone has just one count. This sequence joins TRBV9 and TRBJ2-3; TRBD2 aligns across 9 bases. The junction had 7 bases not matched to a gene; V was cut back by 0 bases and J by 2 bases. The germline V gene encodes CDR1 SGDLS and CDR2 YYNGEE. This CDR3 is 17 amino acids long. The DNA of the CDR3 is TGTGCCAGCAGCGTAGAGCGGCTAGCGGGGCACACAGATACGCAGTATTTT. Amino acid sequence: CASSVERLAGHTDTQYF.

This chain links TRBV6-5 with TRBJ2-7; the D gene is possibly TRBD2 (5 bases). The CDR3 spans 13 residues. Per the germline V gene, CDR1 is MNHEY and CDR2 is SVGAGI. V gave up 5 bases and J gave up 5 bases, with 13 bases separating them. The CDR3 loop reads CASSPPGRDEQYF. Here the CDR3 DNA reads TGTGCCAGCAGTCCCCCGGGGAGAGACGAGCAGTACTTC.

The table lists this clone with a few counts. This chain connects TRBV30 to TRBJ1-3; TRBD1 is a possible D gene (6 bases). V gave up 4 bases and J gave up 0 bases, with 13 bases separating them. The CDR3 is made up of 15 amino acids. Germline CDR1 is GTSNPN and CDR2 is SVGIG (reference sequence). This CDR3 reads CAWTDRTTSGNTIYF. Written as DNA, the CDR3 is TGTGCCTGGACCGACAGGACCACCTCTGGAAACACCATATATTTT.

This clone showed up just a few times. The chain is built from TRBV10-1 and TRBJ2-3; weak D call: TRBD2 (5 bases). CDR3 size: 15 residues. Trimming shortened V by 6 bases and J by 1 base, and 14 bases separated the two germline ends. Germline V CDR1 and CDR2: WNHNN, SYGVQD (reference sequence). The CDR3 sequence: CASSDYALGTDTQYF. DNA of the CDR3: TGCGCCAGCAGCGACTACGCCCTGGGCACAGATACGCAGTATTTT.